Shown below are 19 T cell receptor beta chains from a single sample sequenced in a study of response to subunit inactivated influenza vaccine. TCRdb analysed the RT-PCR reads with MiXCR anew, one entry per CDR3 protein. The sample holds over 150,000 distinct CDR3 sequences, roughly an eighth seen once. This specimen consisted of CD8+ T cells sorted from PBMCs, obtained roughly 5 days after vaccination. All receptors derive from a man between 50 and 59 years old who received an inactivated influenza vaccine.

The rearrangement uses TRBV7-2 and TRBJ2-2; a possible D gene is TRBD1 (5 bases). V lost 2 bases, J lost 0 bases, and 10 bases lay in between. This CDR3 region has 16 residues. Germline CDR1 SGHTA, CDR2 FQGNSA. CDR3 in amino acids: CASSLLAGTNTGELFF. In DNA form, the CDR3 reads TGTGCCAGCAGCTTACTTGCAGGGACGAACACCGGGGAGCTGTTTTTT.

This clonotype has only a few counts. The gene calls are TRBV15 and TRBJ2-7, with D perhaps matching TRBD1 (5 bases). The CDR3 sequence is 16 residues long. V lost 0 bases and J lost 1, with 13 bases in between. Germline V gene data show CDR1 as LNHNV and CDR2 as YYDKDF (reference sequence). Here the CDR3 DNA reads TGTGCCACCAGCAGAGATAGGGCAGGGATATCCTACGAGCAGTACTTC. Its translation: CATSRDRAGISYEQYF.

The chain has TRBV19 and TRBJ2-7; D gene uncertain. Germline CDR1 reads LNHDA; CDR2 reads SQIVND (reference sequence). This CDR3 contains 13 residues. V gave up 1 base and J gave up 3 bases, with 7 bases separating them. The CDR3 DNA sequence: TGTGCCAGTAGTATAGCCCGTAGCTACGAGCAGTACTTC. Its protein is CASSIARSYEQYF.

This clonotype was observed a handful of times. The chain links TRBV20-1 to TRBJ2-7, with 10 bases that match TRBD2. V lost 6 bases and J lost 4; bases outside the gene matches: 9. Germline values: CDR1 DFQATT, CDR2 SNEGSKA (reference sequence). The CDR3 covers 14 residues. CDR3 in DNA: TGCAGTGCCGAACCCGGGACTAGCGTTTACGAGCAGTACTTC. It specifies CSAEPGTSVYEQYF.

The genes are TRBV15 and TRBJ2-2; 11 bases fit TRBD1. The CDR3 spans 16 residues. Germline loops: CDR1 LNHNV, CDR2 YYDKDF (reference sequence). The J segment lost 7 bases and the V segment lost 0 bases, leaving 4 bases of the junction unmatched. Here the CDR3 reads CATSRDRTGGHGELFF. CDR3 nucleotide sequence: TGTGCCACCAGCAGAGATCGGACAGGGGGCCACGGGGAGCTGTTTTTT.

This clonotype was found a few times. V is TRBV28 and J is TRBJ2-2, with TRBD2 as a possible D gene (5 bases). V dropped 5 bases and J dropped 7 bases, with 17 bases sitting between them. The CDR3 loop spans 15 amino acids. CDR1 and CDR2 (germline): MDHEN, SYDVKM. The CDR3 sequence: CASSPLVSGYGELFF. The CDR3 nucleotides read TGTGCCAGCAGTCCCCTTGTTTCGGGGTACGGGGAGCTGTTTTTT.

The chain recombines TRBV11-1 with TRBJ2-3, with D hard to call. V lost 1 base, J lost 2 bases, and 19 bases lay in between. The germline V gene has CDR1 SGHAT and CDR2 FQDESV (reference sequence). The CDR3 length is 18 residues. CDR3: CASSLVGFGGRTTDTQYF. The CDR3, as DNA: TGTGCCAGCAGCTTAGTGGGTTTTGGTGGACGGACCACAGATACGCAGTATTTT.

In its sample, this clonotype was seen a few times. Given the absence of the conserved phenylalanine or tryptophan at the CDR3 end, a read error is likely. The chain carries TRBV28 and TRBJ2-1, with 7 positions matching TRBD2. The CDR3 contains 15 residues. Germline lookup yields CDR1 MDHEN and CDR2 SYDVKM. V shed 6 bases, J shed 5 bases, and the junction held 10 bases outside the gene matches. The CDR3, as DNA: TGTGCCAGCAGGGGTCGGGAGGCTTCTGACAATGAGCAGTTCTCC. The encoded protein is CASRGREASDNEQFS.

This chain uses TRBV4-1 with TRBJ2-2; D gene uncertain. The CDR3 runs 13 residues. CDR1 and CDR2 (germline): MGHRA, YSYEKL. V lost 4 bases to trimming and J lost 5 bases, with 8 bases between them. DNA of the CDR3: TGCGCCAGCAGCCTCGCATGGACCGGGGAGCTGTTTTTT. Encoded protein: CASSLAWTGELFF.

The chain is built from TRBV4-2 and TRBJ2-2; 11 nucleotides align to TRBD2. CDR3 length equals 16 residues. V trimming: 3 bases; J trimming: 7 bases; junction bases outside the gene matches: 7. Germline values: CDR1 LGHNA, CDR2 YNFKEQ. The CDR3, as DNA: TGTGCCAGCAGCCAGAAGACTAGCGGGATCATCGGGGAGCTGTTTTTT. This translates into CASSQKTSGIIGELFF.

CDR3 sequence: CSVLRDIPRDTEAFF. The CDR3 DNA follows: TGCAGCGTCCTAAGGGACATACCAAGGGACACTGAAGCTTTCTTT. The V and J genes are TRBV29-1 and TRBJ1-1; D perhaps matches TRBD1 (6 bases). Germline CDR1 reads SQVTM; CDR2 reads ANQGSEA. V was shortened by 6 bases and J by 3 bases, with 20 bases between the two germline ends. The CDR3 covers 15 residues.

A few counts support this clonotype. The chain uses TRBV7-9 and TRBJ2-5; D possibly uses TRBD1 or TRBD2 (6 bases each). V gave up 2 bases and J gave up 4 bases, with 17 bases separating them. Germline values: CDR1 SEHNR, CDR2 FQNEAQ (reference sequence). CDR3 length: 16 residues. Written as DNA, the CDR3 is TGTGCCAGCAGCTTATCGTCGGGGGCCACCCGAGAGACCCAGTACTTC. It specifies CASSLSSGATRETQYF.

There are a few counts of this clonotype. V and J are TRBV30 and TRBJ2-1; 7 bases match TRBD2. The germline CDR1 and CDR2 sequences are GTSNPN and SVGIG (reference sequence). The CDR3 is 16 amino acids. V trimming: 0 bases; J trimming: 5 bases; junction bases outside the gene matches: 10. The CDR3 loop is CAWSVSLRGTNNEQFF. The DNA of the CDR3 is TGTGCCTGGAGTGTATCGCTGCGGGGGACTAACAATGAGCAGTTCTTC.

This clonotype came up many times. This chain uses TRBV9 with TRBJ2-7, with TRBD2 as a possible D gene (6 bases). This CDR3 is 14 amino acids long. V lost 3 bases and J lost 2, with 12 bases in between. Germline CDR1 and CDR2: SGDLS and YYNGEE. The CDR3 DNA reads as TGTGCCAGCAGCGCGGCTAGCGATACCTACGAGCAGTACTTC. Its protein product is CASSAASDTYEQYF.

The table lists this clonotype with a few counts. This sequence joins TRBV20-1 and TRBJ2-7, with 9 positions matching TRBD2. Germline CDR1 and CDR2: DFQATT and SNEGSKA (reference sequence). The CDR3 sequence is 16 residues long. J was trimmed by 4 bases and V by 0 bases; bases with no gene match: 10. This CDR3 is CSAREAFSGSVYEQYF. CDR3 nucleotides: TGCAGTGCTAGAGAGGCCTTTAGCGGGAGTGTTTACGAGCAGTACTTC.

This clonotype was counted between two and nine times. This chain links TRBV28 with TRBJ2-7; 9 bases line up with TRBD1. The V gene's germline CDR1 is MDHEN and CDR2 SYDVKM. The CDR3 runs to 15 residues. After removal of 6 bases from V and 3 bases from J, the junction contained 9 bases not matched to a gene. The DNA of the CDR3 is TGTGCCAGCAGAACCGGGACAGGGAGCCTCTACGAGCAGTACTTC. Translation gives CASRTGTGSLYEQYF. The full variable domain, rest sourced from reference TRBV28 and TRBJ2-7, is DVKVTQSSRYLVKRTGEKVFLECVQDMDHENMFWYRQDPGLGLRLIYFSYDVKMKEKGDIPEGYSVSREKKERFSLILESASTNQTSMYLCASRTGTGSLYEQYFGPGTRLTVT.

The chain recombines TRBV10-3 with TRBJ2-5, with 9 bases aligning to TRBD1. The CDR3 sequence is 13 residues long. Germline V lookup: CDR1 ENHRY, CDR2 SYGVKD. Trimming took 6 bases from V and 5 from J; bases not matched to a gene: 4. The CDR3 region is CAIRGDRVETQYF. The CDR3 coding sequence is TGTGCCATCAGGGGGGACAGGGTGGAGACCCAGTACTTC.

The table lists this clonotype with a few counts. The CDR3 coding sequence is TGTGCCAGCAGCCAAGAAAGACCTGCCTACAATGAGCAGTTCTTC. This sequence encodes CASSQERPAYNEQFF. The J gene is TRBJ2-1, the V gene TRBV4-2; D unclear. The CDR3 runs to 15 residues. Trimming took 0 bases from V and 2 from J, leaving 8 bases between them. Germline V gives CDR1 LGHNA, CDR2 YNFKEQ.

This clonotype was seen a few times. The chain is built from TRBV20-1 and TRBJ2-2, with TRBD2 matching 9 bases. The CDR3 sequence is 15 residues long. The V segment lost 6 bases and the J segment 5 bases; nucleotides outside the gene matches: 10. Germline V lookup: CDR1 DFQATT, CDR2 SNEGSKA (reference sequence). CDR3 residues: CSATTAGGRTGELFF. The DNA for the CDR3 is TGCAGTGCCACTACCGCGGGGGGGCGGACCGGGGAGCTGTTTTTT.